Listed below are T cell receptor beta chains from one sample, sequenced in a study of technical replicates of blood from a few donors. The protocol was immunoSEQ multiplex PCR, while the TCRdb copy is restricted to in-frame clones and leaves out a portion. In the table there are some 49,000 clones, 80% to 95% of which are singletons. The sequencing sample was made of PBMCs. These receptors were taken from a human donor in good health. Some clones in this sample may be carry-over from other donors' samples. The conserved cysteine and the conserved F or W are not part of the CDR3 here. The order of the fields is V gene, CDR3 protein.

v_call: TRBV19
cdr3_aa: ASSRGWAAAYEQY

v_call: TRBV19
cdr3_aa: ASRKQGWSNQPQH

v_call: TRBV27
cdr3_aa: ASSLSGRGGNQPQH

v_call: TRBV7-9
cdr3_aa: ASSFQRGGYT

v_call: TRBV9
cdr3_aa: ASSVGGGNQPQH

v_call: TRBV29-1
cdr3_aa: SVQVGAQF

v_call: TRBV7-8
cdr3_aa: ASSQTRTTTNTQY

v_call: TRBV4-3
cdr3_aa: ASSQASGTGTYGYT

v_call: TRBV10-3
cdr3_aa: ATKLQGEETQY

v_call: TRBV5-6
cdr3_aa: ASSLGHRDRVELF

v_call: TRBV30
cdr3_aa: AWNLRGYYNEQF

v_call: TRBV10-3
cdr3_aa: AIGDEANYGYT

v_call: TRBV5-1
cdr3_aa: ASSGGGQGGNTEAF

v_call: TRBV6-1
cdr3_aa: ASSGNVAGGFDEQF

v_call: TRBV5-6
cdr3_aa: ASSFATGSLETQY

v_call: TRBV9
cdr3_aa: ASSTGTLETQY

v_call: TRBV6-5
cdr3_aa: ASSWRQGSGYT

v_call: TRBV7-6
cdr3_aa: ASSPPRLAGVETQY

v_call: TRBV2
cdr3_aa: ASSGRGYYGYT

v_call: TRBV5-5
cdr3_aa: ASSLEPGSEKLF

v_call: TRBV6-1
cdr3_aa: ASTTSAGQNYGYT

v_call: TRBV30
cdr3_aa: AWRVYDEQF

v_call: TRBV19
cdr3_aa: ASSPRRSGQGVSEAF

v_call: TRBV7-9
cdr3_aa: ASSLAAGGSYEQY

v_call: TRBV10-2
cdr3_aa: ASSEQTEAF

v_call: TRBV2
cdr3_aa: ASRMTGGNEKLF

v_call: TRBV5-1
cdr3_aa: ASSLGFGGSPLH

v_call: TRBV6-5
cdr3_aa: ATNWGLEAF

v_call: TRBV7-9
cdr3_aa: ASSQSRVPAF

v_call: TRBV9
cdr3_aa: ASSVAHGGRTEAF

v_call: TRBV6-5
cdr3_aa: ASSPGQVYGYT

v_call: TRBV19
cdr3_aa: ASSILGSGTTARGQF

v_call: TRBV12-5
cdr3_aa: ASGLVLNRELF

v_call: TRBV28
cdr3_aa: ASNEWGGNQPQH

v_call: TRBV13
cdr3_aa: ASSLSYGGLQETQY

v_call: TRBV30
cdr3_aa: AGSGGGYEQY

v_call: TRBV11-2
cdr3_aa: ASSATGTSASYEQY

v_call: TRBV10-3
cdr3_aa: AISGTGGNSPLH

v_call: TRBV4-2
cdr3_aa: ASSQVREETQY

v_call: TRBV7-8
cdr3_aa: ASSLLTGPQH

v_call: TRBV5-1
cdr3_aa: ASSLEGTSGNEQF

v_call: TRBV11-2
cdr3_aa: ASSLHIRRGAGLRETQY